The 31 T cell receptor beta chains given below trace back to one sample, sequenced in a study of T cells after yellow fever vaccination. TCRdb ran MiXCR on the 5' RACE reads and lists one entry per CDR3 protein. Counted here are a few hundred thousand distinct CDR3 sequences, approximately 4% occurring once; the ten biggest clones make up approximately 19%. The sample was PBMCs, taken 15 days after the yellow fever booster vaccination. These receptor sequences come from a man between 18 and 35 years old who received the YFV17D yellow fever vaccine.

There are many counts of this clonotype. The chain couples TRBV20-1 to TRBJ2-3; D not resolved. The CDR3 length is 13 residues. Germline CDR1 DFQATT, CDR2 SNEGSKA (reference sequence). Deletions cut 3 bases from V and 0 bases from J, with 7 bases between. CDR3 loop: CSASRGSTDTQYF. CDR3 DNA sequence: TGCAGTGCTAGTCGTGGGAGCACAGATACGCAGTATTTT.

A few counts support this clonotype. The chain joins TRBV7-2 to TRBJ2-3; D gene uncertain. The CDR3 runs to 17 residues. Germline CDR1 is SGHTA and CDR2 is FQGNSA. Trimming left V 4 bases short and J 5 bases short, with 22 bases between. The CDR3: CASSSPHRVDSGDTQYF. In nucleotides, the CDR3 is TGTGCCAGCAGCTCCCCCCACCGAGTGGATAGTGGAGATACGCAGTATTTT. The complete variable domain, with remaining parts taken from reference TRBV7-2 and TRBJ2-3, reads GAGVSQSPSNKVTEKGKDVELRCDPISGHTALYWYRQSLGQGLEFLIYFQGNSAPDKSGLPSDRFSAERTGGSVSTLTIQRTQQEDSAVYLCASSSPHRVDSGDTQYFGPGTRLTVL.

This chain joins TRBV4-1 and TRBJ2-5; 11 positions match TRBD2. Germline V gene lookup returns CDR1 MGHRA and CDR2 YSYEKL. V shed 3 bases, J shed 1 base, and the junction held 1 base outside the gene matches. CDR3 size: 15 residues. The DNA for the CDR3 is TGCGCCAGCAGCCACGGGACTAGCGGCCAAGAGACCCAGTACTTC. Its protein is CASSHGTSGQETQYF.

In its sample, this clonotype was seen many times. CDR3 bases: TGTGCCAGCAGCCCTGGCTGGGGGTATAGCAATCAGCCCCAGCATTTT. It is translated as CASSPGWGYSNQPQHF. The V gene is TRBV11-2, the J gene TRBJ1-5, with D possibly being TRBD1 (5 bases). The CDR3 totals 16 residues. V dropped 5 bases and J dropped 0 bases, with 14 bases sitting between them. Per the germline V gene, CDR1 is SGHAT and CDR2 is FQNNGV.

This clonotype was seen a handful of times. The CDR3 DNA reads as TGTGCCAGCAGTGAACAGACAGGGGTCACTGAAGCTTTCTTT. It is translated as CASSEQTGVTEAFF. V and J are TRBV6-1 and TRBJ1-1; the match to TRBD1 covers 8 bases. J gave up 4 bases and V 2 bases, and 3 bases lay outside the gene matches. This CDR3 has 14 amino acids. Germline V gene sequence: CDR1 MNHNS, CDR2 SASEGT.

The V gene is TRBV12-3 or TRBV12-4, the J gene TRBJ1-4; D ambiguous. The CDR3 totals 15 residues. Trimming removed 8 bases from V and 7 bases from J, with 20 bases in between. CDR3 amino acids: CASAINSGFIEKLFF. The CDR3 DNA sequence: TGTGCCAGCGCCATTAACAGCGGGTTTATTGAAAAACTGTTTTTT.

The chain links TRBV5-5 to TRBJ2-1; 12 bases map to TRBD2. The CDR3 totals 16 residues. Germline CDR1 and CDR2: SGHKS and YYEKEE (reference sequence). V lost 0 bases, J lost 3 bases, and 1 base stayed unmatched. CDR3 loop: CASSLVTSGGYNEQFF. DNA of the CDR3: TGTGCCAGCAGCTTGGTGACTAGCGGGGGCTACAATGAGCAGTTCTTC.

This rearrangement joins TRBV7-6 to TRBJ1-1; TRBD1 might be the D (5 bases). Trimming removed 1 base at V and 4 bases at J, with 7 bases between. Germline loops: CDR1 SGHVS, CDR2 FNYEAQ. The length of the CDR3 is 13 residues. CDR3 sequence reads: CASSLDGTTEAFF. Written as DNA, the CDR3 is TGTGCCAGCAGCTTAGACGGGACCACTGAAGCTTTCTTT. The full variable domain, with the rest looked up from reference TRBV7-6 and TRBJ1-1, is GAGVSQSPRYKVTKRGQDVALRCDPISGHVSLYWYRQALGQGPEFLTYFNYEAQQDKSGLPNDRFSAERPEGSISTLTIQRTEQRDSAMYRCASSLDGTTEAFFGQGTRLTVV.

This clonotype was detected ten times or more. The V and J genes are TRBV20-1 and TRBJ2-7; 11 bases match TRBD2. Per germline, CDR1 DFQATT and CDR2 SNEGSKA (reference sequence). V shed 3 bases, J shed 3 bases, and the junction held 7 bases outside the gene matches. CDR3 length equals 15 residues. The CDR3 coding sequence is TGCAGTGCTAGCGTCCTAGCGGGGGGCGACTACGAGCAGTACTTC. It yields the protein CSASVLAGGDYEQYF.

This clonotype was seen a handful of times. The V gene is TRBV15, the J gene TRBJ2-6; D is unclear. Germline V gene lookup returns CDR1 LNHNV and CDR2 YYDKDF (reference sequence). V was trimmed by 5 bases and J by 2 bases, leaving 7 bases between them. The CDR3 extends over 14 amino acids. DNA of the CDR3: TGTGCCACCAGCGGACGGACTGGGGCCAACGTCCTGACTTTC. Translating it yields CATSGRTGANVLTF.

The chain combines TRBV5-1 with TRBJ1-1; TRBD1 agrees at 10 bases. Germline V gives CDR1 SGHRS, CDR2 YFSETQ. J lost 0 bases, V lost 4 bases, and 3 bases had no gene match. There are 15 residues in the CDR3. CDR3 loop: CASSKGQGMNTEAFF. CDR3 DNA sequence: TGCGCCAGCAGCAAGGGACAGGGGATGAACACTGAAGCTTTCTTT.

The table lists this clonotype with many counts. CDR3 DNA sequence: TGTGCCAGCAGCCCGAGGGGGGGGAAAACACCCCTCCACTTT. The encoded protein is CASSPRGGKTPLHF. The chain couples TRBV7-2 to TRBJ1-6; D is possibly TRBD1 (6 bases). Deletions cut 5 bases from V and 11 bases from J, with 16 bases between. Germline-derived CDR1 and CDR2 are SGHTA and FQGNSA. This CDR3 spans 14 amino acids.

The sample holds a few counts of this clonotype. The chain is built from TRBV4-1 and TRBJ1-2; 11 positions agree with TRBD1. This CDR3 has 16 amino acids. Germline-derived CDR1 and CDR2 are MGHRA and YSYEKL. V gave up 4 bases and J gave up 8 bases; unmatched junction bases: 12. The CDR3 protein is CASSPEVVDRGRGYTF. The CDR3 DNA reads TGCGCCAGCAGCCCAGAGGTAGTGGACAGGGGGCGCGGCTACACCTTC.

At least ten counts were recorded for this clonotype. The chain carries TRBV28 and TRBJ1-1; D gene uncertain. CDR1 is MDHEN, CDR2 SYDVKM, per germline. V lost 10 bases and J 1 base, leaving 10 bases between the germline ends. This CDR3 has 12 residues. Here the CDR3 reads CATSWGNTEAFF. CDR3 DNA sequence: TGTGCCACCTCGTGGGGGAACACTGAAGCTTTCTTT.

This clonotype was seen many times. The V gene is TRBV27, the J gene TRBJ2-7; D ambiguous. The CDR3 has 13 amino acids. Trimming pared 5 bases from V and 0 bases from J, leaving 8 bases between. Germline assignment: CDR1 MNHEY and CDR2 SMNVEV (reference sequence). This CDR3 reads CASSRRSSYEQYF. Written as DNA, the CDR3 is TGTGCCAGCAGTCGTAGGTCCTCCTACGAGCAGTACTTC.

This clonotype has just a few counts. This sequence joins TRBV6-2 or TRBV6-3 and TRBJ1-1, with unresolved D. This CDR3 has 15 amino acids. Germline CDR1 is MNHEY and CDR2 is SVGEGT. Trimming took off 0 bases at V and 4 bases at J, with 12 bases between the two ends. The CDR3 DNA is TGTGCCAGCAGTTACTCATGGGCTAAAGGCACTGAAGCTTTCTTT. Amino acid sequence: CASSYSWAKGTEAFF.

CDR3 sequence reads: CASYYGEGSYGYTF. As DNA, the CDR3 is TGTGCCAGCTACTATGGGGAAGGTAGCTATGGCTACACCTTC. This rearrangement joins TRBV7-9 to TRBJ1-2, with unresolved D. The CDR3 spans 14 residues. V was clipped by 8 bases and J by 4 bases, with 17 bases between them. The germline gives CDR1 SEHNR, CDR2 FQNEAQ (reference sequence).

This clonotype was recorded many times. The rearrangement uses TRBV6-5 and TRBJ1-3, with 7 bases matching TRBD1. Germline V gene lookup returns CDR1 MNHEY and CDR2 SVGAGI. The J segment lost 0 bases and the V segment lost 4 bases, leaving 9 bases of the junction unmatched. The CDR3 runs to 17 residues. The CDR3, as DNA: TGTGCCAGCAGTTCCTATACAGGGGTGACCTCTGGAAACACCATATATTTT. Translated: CASSSYTGVTSGNTIYF.

The chain is built from TRBV11-2 and TRBJ2-3; D is possibly TRBD2 (7 bases). CDR1 and CDR2 from the germline V gene are SGHAT and FQNNGV. The CDR3 contains 14 residues. The V end was cut by 7 bases, the J end by 2 bases, with 13 bases between. This CDR3 reads CASIAGGATDTQYF. The DNA of the CDR3 is TGTGCCAGCATCGCTGGGGGGGCCACAGATACGCAGTATTTT.

This chain joins TRBV2 and TRBJ1-1, with D perhaps matching TRBD1 (5 bases). Germline lookup yields CDR1 SNHLY and CDR2 FYNNEI. The CDR3 totals 13 residues. Trimming shortened V by 6 bases and J by 8 bases, and 16 bases separated the two germline ends. CDR3 protein: CASRMQGYAEAFF. CDR3 DNA: TGTGCCAGCAGGATGCAGGGTTACGCGGAAGCTTTCTTT.

Many counts were recorded for this clonotype. This rearrangement joins TRBV25-1 to TRBJ2-7; possibly TRBD1 for D (6 bases). There are 15 residues in the CDR3. Germline assignment: CDR1 MGHDK and CDR2 SYGVNS. Deletions cut 0 bases from V and 6 bases from J, with 15 bases between. The CDR3 DNA is TGTGCCAGCAGTGAATATAACAGGGAACAAGGCGAGCAGTACTTC. This gives the protein CASSEYNREQGEQYF.

This clonotype has a count of ten or more. The chain employs TRBV7-2 and TRBJ2-6; 9 positions match TRBD1. With V trimmed by 4 bases and J by 0 bases, 4 bases remained unmatched. CDR3 length: 17 residues. Germline V lookup: CDR1 SGHTA, CDR2 FQGNSA. The CDR3 DNA is TGTGCCAGCAGCTGGGGACAGGGACTCTCTGGGGCCAACGTCCTGACTTTC. This translates into CASSWGQGLSGANVLTF.

At least ten counts were recorded for this clonotype. The gene calls are TRBV5-6 and TRBJ2-7, with 12 positions matching TRBD2. Trimming removed 4 bases from V and 1 base from J; junction bases left unmatched: 12. Germline V gene sequence: CDR1 SGHDT, CDR2 YYEEEE. The CDR3 contains 18 residues. CDR3 amino acids: CASSPRLAGVSSSYEQYV. CDR3 in DNA: TGTGCCAGCAGCCCACGACTAGCGGGGGTTTCGTCGTCCTACGAGCAGTACGTC.

The table lists this clonotype with many counts. The rearrangement joins TRBV19 to TRBJ2-1; tentatively, D is TRBD1 (6 bases). Between the trimmed V and J ends, which lost 3 bases and 0 bases, there was a span of 15 bases. The length of the CDR3 is 17 residues. Germline CDR1 and CDR2: LNHDA and SQIVND (reference sequence). Here the CDR3 DNA reads TGTGCCAGTAGTATCGTCGGGACATCGAGCTCCTACAATGAGCAGTTCTTC. Protein sequence: CASSIVGTSSSYNEQFF.

This clonotype has at least ten counts. The J gene is TRBJ2-7, the V gene TRBV6-6, with TRBD2 identical over 8 bases. The CDR3 runs to 15 residues. Looked up from germline, CDR1 is MNHNY and CDR2 is SVGAGI (reference sequence). V shed 0 bases and J 6 bases; nucleotides not matched to a gene: 7. The CDR3 loop is CASSYSNAGGPEQYV. For the CDR3, the DNA is TGTGCCAGCAGTTACTCGAACGCGGGGGGCCCCGAGCAGTACGTC.

This clonotype was recorded many times. The CDR3 DNA is TGCGCCAGCAGCTTCACTAGCGGGGGTAATGAGCAGTTCTTC. This translates into CASSFTSGGNEQFF. The chain links TRBV5-1 to TRBJ2-1, with 11 bases that match TRBD2. The CDR3 covers 14 residues. V lost 2 bases to trimming and J lost 7 bases; unmatched junction nucleotides: 2. CDR1 and CDR2 (germline): SGHRS, YFSETQ. The whole variable domain, filled in from reference TRBV5-1 and TRBJ2-1, reads KAGVTQTPRYLIKTRGQQVTLSCSPISGHRSVSWYQQTPGQGLQFLFEYFSETQRNKGNFPGRFSGRQFSNSRSEMNVSTLELGDSALYLCASSFTSGGNEQFFGPGTRLTVL.

This clonotype was found many times. The V call is TRBV4-3, the J call TRBJ1-5; 9 bases match TRBD1. J lost 0 bases, V lost 2 bases, and 23 bases had no gene match. This CDR3 spans 23 amino acids. Germline assignment: CDR1 LGHNA and CDR2 YSLEER. The CDR3, as DNA: TGCGCCAGCAGCCAACCTCGCAGGGGTCGACAGGGGGATTGTTTGTATAGCAATCAGCCCCAGCATTTT. Translated, it gives CASSQPRRGRQGDCLYSNQPQHF.

In this sample, this clonotype turned up many times. The CDR3 DNA sequence: TGCAGTGCCAAGGCAGGGAGGGAAGAGACCCAGTACTTC. This translates into CSAKAGREETQYF. The chain has TRBV20-1 and TRBJ2-5; 7 positions agree with TRBD2. CDR1 DFQATT and CDR2 SNEGSKA come from the germline V gene (reference sequence). The ends lost 6 bases at V and 3 bases at J; junction bases unmatched: 7. CDR3 length: 13 residues.

This clonotype showed up many times. The chain couples TRBV20-1 to TRBJ2-1, with 8 bases identical to TRBD2. Unmatched junction bases numbered 11, after V lost 3 bases and J lost 10 bases. Germline CDR1 is DFQATT and CDR2 is SNEGSKA (reference sequence). The CDR3 is 14 amino acids. Here the CDR3 reads CSASGGAQDLEQFF. The CDR3 DNA reads as TGCAGTGCTAGCGGGGGGGCCCAGGACCTGGAGCAGTTCTTC.

This chain joins TRBV2 and TRBJ1-2, with TRBD1 identical over 8 bases. This CDR3 comprises 13 residues. Trimming took 4 bases from V and 6 from J; bases not matched to a gene: 4. Germline V CDR1 and CDR2: SNHLY, FYNNEI. The CDR3 nucleotides are TGTGCCAGCAGTGTCCGACAGGGGAATGGCTACACCTTC. Encoded protein: CASSVRQGNGYTF.

The CDR3, as DNA: TGTGCCAGCAGCCAAGTTACCTACGAGCAGTACTTC. The encoded protein is CASSQVTYEQYF. The chain recombines TRBV14 with TRBJ2-7; D gene uncertain. This CDR3 comprises 12 residues. Germline CDR1 is SGHDN and CDR2 is FVKESK. With 1 base removed from V and 2 bases from J, the gap between germline ends came to 3 bases.